This T cell receptor beta chain comes out of a study of technical replicates of blood from four donors (dated by TCRdb to 2015 to 2018). The CDR3 spans 14 residues, from the cysteine through the phenylalanine. The read is trimmed to its CDR3 DNA, 42 bases read in frame from base 1. Reading the germline V gene gives CDR1 SGHRS and CDR2 YFSETQ. Here V drops 0 bases and J drops 3 bases, and the junction holds 1 base not matched to any gene. A remark on this clone: No antigen is known for it. No qualities accompany the bases; no much larger clone lies one base away.

Library generation was performed with the immunoSEQ multiplex PCR assay. Here the immuneACCESS table is served through TCRdb, limited to in-frame sequences with V and J called. Missing clones are a known gap in these copies; in checked studies unresolved V genes cover under half, and the rest lacks a known reason. The sample profile shows almost 90,000 clones; 95% of them were found once. More than 0.3% of the sample lies in the top ten. In this chain, TRBV5-1 is recombined with TRBJ2-7; 9 nucleotides in the junction match TRBD1. The receptor was derived from a human donor in good health. The source material was T cells isolated from PBMCs. Read as DNA, the sequence is TGCGCCAGCAGCTTGGGGGACAGGGTCTACGAGCAGTACTTC. This encodes CASSLGDRVYEQYF.